These 17 T cell receptor beta chains were sequenced from one sample in a study of OX40 agonist ivuxolimab in advanced cancers. Profiling relied on immunoSEQ multiplex PCR, and the TCRdb table lists in-frame clones only, not all of them. The sample holds some 41,000 clones, over 75% seen once. The sample consisted of CD4+ or CD8+ T cells sorted from blood, taken in a trial of the OX40 agonist ivuxolimab. These receptors all stem from an adult with an advanced solid tumor such as melanoma, head and neck, liver or kidney cancer.

The gene calls are TRBV11-2 and TRBJ2-5; 9 bases are shared with TRBD2. The CDR3 consists of 14 residues. V was pared by 4 bases and J by 3 bases, with 3 bases of the junction left unmatched. CDR1 is SGHAT and CDR2 is FQNNGV in the germline V gene. CDR3 DNA sequence: TGTGCCAGCAGCTCACGACTAGCGGAAGAGACCCAGTACTTC. This translates into CASSSRLAEETQYF.

This rearrangement joins TRBV7-2 to TRBJ2-7; 7 nucleotides line up with TRBD1. The CDR3 has 15 residues. Trimming took 5 bases from V and 4 from J; bases not matched to a gene: 11. Germline V CDR1 and CDR2: SGHTA, FQGNSA. CDR3 loop: CASSESGTALYEQYF. The CDR3 region has the DNA TGTGCCAGCAGCGAATCCGGGACAGCTCTTTACGAGCAGTACTTC.

The chain carries TRBV7-9 and TRBJ1-4; the match to TRBD1 covers 9 bases. The CDR3 contains 14 residues. V was clipped by 6 bases and J by 7 bases; unmatched bases: 6. Germline lookup yields CDR1 SEHNR and CDR2 FQNEAQ (reference sequence). CDR3 sequence: CASRPGQGSEKLFF. In nucleotides, the CDR3 is TGTGCCAGCAGGCCGGGACAGGGATCTGAAAAACTGTTTTTT.

The gene calls are TRBV28 and TRBJ2-5; D tentatively reads TRBD1 or TRBD2 (5 bases each). Looked up from germline, CDR1 is MDHEN and CDR2 is SYDVKM. Deletions cut 10 bases from V and 7 bases from J, with 28 bases between. The CDR3 loop spans 16 amino acids. The CDR3 nucleotides read TGTGCCACCACTCCCCCCGGGACCAACTCCTGGGGGACCCAGTACTTC. Translating gives CATTPPGTNSWGTQYF.

The chain uses TRBV7-8 and TRBJ1-1, with TRBD1 identical over 7 bases. The CDR3 has 14 residues. Germline values: CDR1 SGHVS, CDR2 FQNEAQ. The J segment lost 7 bases and the V segment lost 6 bases, leaving 11 bases of the junction unmatched. The CDR3: CASSPSSGGLEAFF. The CDR3 bases are TGTGCCAGCAGTCCAAGCTCAGGGGGGCTTGAAGCTTTCTTT.

This clone has only a few counts. The gene calls are TRBV7-8 and TRBJ1-3, with 9 positions matching TRBD1. Germline V CDR1 and CDR2: SGHVS, FQNEAQ. CDR3 length: 17 residues. The ends lost 5 bases at V and 8 bases at J; junction bases unmatched: 16. CDR3 coding DNA: TGTGCCAGCAGCCTCAGCCGGACAGGGGCGAAGTTTGACACCATATATTTT. Translation: CASSLSRTGAKFDTIYF.

This clone was seen more than once but under ten times. J is TRBJ2-3 and V is TRBV7-3; 10 bases align to TRBD2. The CDR3 is 19 residues long. Trimming cost V 1 base and J 5 bases; bases outside gene matches: 15. Germline lookup yields CDR1 SGHTA and CDR2 FQGTGA. As DNA, the CDR3 is TGTGCCAGCAGCTTAAAGCCGGCGGTGCTAGCGGGAGAGGGAGATACGCAGTATTTT. It specifies CASSLKPAVLAGEGDTQYF.

This chain uses TRBV9 with TRBJ2-5; D assignment may be TRBD1 or TRBD2 (5 bases each). This CDR3 comprises 15 residues. Germline V gene sequence: CDR1 SGDLS, CDR2 YYNGEE. Trimming shortened V by 0 bases and J by 0 bases, and 9 bases separated the two germline ends. The CDR3 is CASSVGGTDQETQYF. CDR3 nucleotide sequence: TGTGCCAGCAGCGTAGGGGGGACCGACCAAGAGACCCAGTACTTC.

J is TRBJ2-7 and V is TRBV11-3, with TRBD2 identical over 7 bases. The CDR3 spans 14 residues. Germline V gives CDR1 SGHNT, CDR2 YENEEA. The V segment lost 3 bases and the J segment 6 bases; nucleotides outside the gene matches: 8. DNA for the CDR3: TGTGCCAGCAGCTTTGGGAGGGGATCAAGCGAGCAGTACTTC. It yields the protein CASSFGRGSSEQYF. The full variable domain, its missing parts supplied by reference TRBV11-3 and TRBJ2-7, is EAGVVQSPRYKIIEKKQPVAFWCNPISGHNTLYWYLQNLGQGPELLIRYENEEAVDDSQLPKDRFSAERLKGVDSTLKIQPAELGDSAVYLCASSFGRGSSEQYFGPGTRLTVT.

V usage is TRBV11-3 and J usage is TRBJ2-7; D is unresolved. The CDR3 extends over 13 amino acids. Germline CDR1 SGHNT, CDR2 YENEEA. Trimming left V 1 base short and J 5 bases short, with 9 bases between. CDR3 nucleotides: TGTGCCAGCAGCTTAGCGCCTTCCCACGAGCAGTACTTC. Translating it yields CASSLAPSHEQYF.

The CDR3 DNA sequence: TGCAGCGTTAAAGGGGTGGGAGGGCCCCACAGCGGCTCCTACGAGCAGTACTTC. It translates to CSVKGVGGPHSGSYEQYF. This chain connects TRBV29-1 to TRBJ2-7, with 7 nucleotides matching TRBD2. The V gene's germline CDR1 is SQVTM and CDR2 ANQGSEA. The CDR3 totals 18 residues. Trimming took 5 bases from V and 0 from J; bases not matched to a gene: 19.

This chain joins TRBV5-6 and TRBJ1-5; maybe TRBD1 (6 bases). V lost 2 bases and J lost 3, with 9 bases in between. In germline, CDR1 is SGHDT, CDR2 YYEEEE. The CDR3 spans 14 residues. The CDR3 DNA reads TGTGCCAGCAGCTTCCAGGGGAACAATCAGCCCCAGCATTTT. Its translation: CASSFQGNNQPQHF.

The V and J genes are TRBV6-6 and TRBJ1-1; TRBD1 is a possible D gene (5 bases). The germline gives CDR1 MNHNY, CDR2 SVGAGI (reference sequence). V was pared by 5 bases and J by 5 bases, with 12 bases between. CDR3 length: 13 residues. Here the CDR3 DNA reads TGTGCCAGCAGTCTAATTGGGGGTACTGAAGCTTTCTTT. Translating it yields CASSLIGGTEAFF.

The J gene is TRBJ1-5, the V gene TRBV6-5; D is unresolved. V dropped 10 bases and J dropped 0 bases, with 16 bases sitting between them. The V gene's germline CDR1 is MNHEY and CDR2 SVGAGI. The CDR3 is made up of 15 amino acids. In DNA, the CDR3 is TGTGCCACCCTTCCGGGCTTTTATAGCAATCAGCCCCAGCATTTT. Protein product: CATLPGFYSNQPQHF.

The genes are TRBV7-3 and TRBJ1-5; D may be TRBD1 (6 bases). Trimming removed 0 bases from V and 4 bases from J, with 7 bases in between. The CDR3 spans 14 residues. Germline V lookup: CDR1 SGHTA, CDR2 FQGTGA. As DNA, the CDR3 is TGTGCCAGCAGCTTAACAGGGGGGAATCAGCCCCAGCATTTT. It yields the protein CASSLTGGNQPQHF.

The table lists this clone with a count of one. The rearrangement uses TRBV28 and TRBJ1-1, with D perhaps TRBD1 (5 bases). Trimming took off 4 bases at V and 5 bases at J, with 14 bases between the two ends. The germline gives CDR1 MDHEN, CDR2 SYDVKM. CDR3 length: 14 amino acids. CDR3 protein: CASSSPGKGTEAFF. The CDR3 DNA reads TGTGCCAGCAGTTCCCCAGGTAAGGGGACTGAAGCTTTCTTT.

A few counts support this clone. This chain joins TRBV9 and TRBJ2-7; 8 bases line up with TRBD1. The CDR3 spans 16 residues. J lost 5 bases, V lost 5 bases, and 15 bases had no gene match. Looked up from germline, CDR1 is SGDLS and CDR2 is YYNGEE. CDR3 protein: CASSPVGQGAFNEQYF. DNA for the CDR3: TGTGCCAGCAGTCCCGTAGGGCAGGGGGCGTTCAACGAGCAGTACTTC.